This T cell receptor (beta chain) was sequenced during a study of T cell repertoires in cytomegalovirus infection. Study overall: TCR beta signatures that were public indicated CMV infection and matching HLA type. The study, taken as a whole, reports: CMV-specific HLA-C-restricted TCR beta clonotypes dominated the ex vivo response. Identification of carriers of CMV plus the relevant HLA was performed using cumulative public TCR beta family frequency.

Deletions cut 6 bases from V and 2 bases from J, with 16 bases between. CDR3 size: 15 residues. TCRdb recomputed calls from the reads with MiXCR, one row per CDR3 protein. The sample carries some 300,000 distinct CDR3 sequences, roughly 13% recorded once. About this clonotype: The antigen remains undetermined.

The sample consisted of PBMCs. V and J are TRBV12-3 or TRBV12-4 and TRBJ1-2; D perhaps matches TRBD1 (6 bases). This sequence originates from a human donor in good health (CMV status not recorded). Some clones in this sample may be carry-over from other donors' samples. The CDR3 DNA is TGTGCCAGCAGGCCCGCGGGGGCCGAAAACTATGGCTACACCTTC. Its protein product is CASRPAGAENYGYTF.